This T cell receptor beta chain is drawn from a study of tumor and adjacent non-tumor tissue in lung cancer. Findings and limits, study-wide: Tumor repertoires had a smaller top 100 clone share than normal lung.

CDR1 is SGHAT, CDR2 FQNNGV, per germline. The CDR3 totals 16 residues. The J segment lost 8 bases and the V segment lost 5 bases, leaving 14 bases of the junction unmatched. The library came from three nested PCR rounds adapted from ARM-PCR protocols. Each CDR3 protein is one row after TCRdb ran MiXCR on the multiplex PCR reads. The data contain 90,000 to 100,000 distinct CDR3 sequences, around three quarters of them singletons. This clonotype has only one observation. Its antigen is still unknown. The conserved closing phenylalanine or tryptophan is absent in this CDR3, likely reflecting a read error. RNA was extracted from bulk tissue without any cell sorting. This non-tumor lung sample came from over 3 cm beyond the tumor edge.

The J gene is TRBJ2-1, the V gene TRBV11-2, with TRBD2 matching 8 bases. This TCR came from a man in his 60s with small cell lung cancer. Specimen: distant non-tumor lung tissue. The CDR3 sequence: CASSLRLSGGQYEQFL. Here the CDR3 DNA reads TGTGCCAGCAGCCTTAGACTATCGGGAGGGCAATATGAGCAGTTCTTG.